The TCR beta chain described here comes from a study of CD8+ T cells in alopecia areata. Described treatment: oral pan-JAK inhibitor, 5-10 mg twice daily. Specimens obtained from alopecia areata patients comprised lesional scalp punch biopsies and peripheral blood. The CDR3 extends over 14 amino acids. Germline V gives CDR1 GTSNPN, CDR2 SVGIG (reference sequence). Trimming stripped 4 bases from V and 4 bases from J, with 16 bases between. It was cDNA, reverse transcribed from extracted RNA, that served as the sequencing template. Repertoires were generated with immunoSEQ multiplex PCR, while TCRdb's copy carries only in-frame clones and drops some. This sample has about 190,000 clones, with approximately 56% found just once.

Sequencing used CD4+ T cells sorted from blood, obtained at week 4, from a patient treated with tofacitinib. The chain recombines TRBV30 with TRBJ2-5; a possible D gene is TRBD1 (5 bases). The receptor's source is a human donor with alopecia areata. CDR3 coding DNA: TGTGCCTGGATTGGCGGAACAGGTCGAGAGACCCAGTACTTC. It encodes CAWIGGTGRETQYF. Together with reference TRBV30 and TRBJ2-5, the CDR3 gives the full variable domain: SQTIHQWPATLVQPVGSPLSLECTVEGTSNPNLYWYRQAAGRGLQLLFYSVGIGQISSEVPQNLSASRPQDRQFILSSKKLLLSDSGFYLCAWIGGTGRETQYFGPGTRLLVL.